One and the same sample provided the 9 T cell receptor beta chains below, sequenced in a study of cytomegalovirus exposure and HLA in healthy donors. The PCR used 60 Vbeta and 13 Jbeta primers. Sequenced by immunoSEQ multiplex PCR; TCRdb stores in-frame clones only, minus some. Of about 84,000 clones listed, around 78% are singletons. The material sequenced was PBMCs. The receptors were sampled from a male donor in good health and CMV-seropositive.

The chain carries TRBV19 and TRBJ2-1, with 7 nucleotides matching TRBD2. This CDR3 contains 14 residues. In germline, CDR1 is LNHDA, CDR2 SQIVND (reference sequence). V lost 3 bases to trimming and J lost 6 bases; unmatched junction nucleotides: 5. The CDR3 here is CASSMGGRSNEQFF. The CDR3 bases are TGTGCCAGTAGTATGGGGGGGAGAAGCAATGAGCAGTTCTTC.

This chain joins TRBV7-8 and TRBJ1-2, with D perhaps TRBD1 (6 bases). The CDR3 extends over 13 amino acids. V dropped 0 bases and J dropped 8 bases, with 10 bases sitting between them. Germline V gene lookup returns CDR1 SGHVS and CDR2 FQNEAQ. CDR3 nucleotide sequence: TGTGCCAGCAGCTTAGCACAGGGTGAAGGCTACACCTTC. It translates to CASSLAQGEGYTF.

The chain carries TRBV12-5 and TRBJ2-1, with 9 bases fitting TRBD1. Germline CDR1 and CDR2: LGHNT and FRNRAP. V was clipped by 6 bases and J by 9 bases; unmatched bases: 9. The CDR3 runs to 14 residues. The CDR3 sequence: CASGPGQGSGEQFF. For the CDR3, the DNA is TGTGCTAGTGGGCCGGGACAGGGATCAGGTGAGCAGTTCTTC. Full variable domain (outside the CDR3, taken from reference TRBV12-5 and TRBJ2-1): DARVTQTPRHKVTEMGQEVTMRCQPILGHNTVFWYRQTMMQGLELLAYFRNRAPLDDSGMPKDRFSAEMPDATLATLKIQPSEPRDSAVYFCASGPGQGSGEQFFGPGTRLTVL.

The chain links TRBV5-1 to TRBJ1-2, with 9 bases identical to TRBD1. Looked up from germline, CDR1 is SGHRS and CDR2 is YFSETQ. Trimming removed 0 bases from V and 3 bases from J; junction bases left unmatched: 6. CDR3 length equals 16 residues. CDR3 sequence (DNA): TGCGCCAGCAGCTTGGGTCCGGGACAGGGAGACTATGGCTACACCTTC. Amino acids: CASSLGPGQGDYGYTF.

The genes are TRBV7-8 and TRBJ1-5; possible D gene TRBD1, 6 bases. Deletions cut 4 bases from V and 1 base from J, with 14 bases between. This CDR3 is 16 amino acids long. The V gene's germline CDR1 is SGHVS and CDR2 FQNEAQ. The CDR3 nucleotides read TGTGCCAGCAGCTCACAGGGTTTCGGGAGCAATCAGCCCCAGCATTTT. It translates to CASSSQGFGSNQPQHF.

J is TRBJ2-7 and V is TRBV9; 9 bases agree with TRBD2. This CDR3 is built from 14 residues. With 0 bases clipped from V and 6 bases from J, the junction kept 4 bases outside the gene matches. Looked up from germline, CDR1 is SGDLS and CDR2 is YYNGEE. The CDR3 nucleotides read TGTGCCAGCAGCGTAGGTGGACTAGCGCTCGAGCAGTACTTC. Amino acids: CASSVGGLALEQYF.

This chain links TRBV4-2 with TRBJ2-1; tentatively, D is TRBD2 (5 bases). Trimming shortened V by 4 bases and J by 6 bases, and 19 bases separated the two germline ends. The CDR3 totals 16 residues. Per the germline V gene, CDR1 is LGHNA and CDR2 is YNFKEQ. The CDR3 region is CASSRNDYTLGNEQFF. CDR3 DNA: TGTGCCAGCAGCCGAAACGACTACACGTTGGGCAATGAGCAGTTCTTC.

V usage is TRBV29-1 and J usage is TRBJ2-3; D is undetermined. With 5 bases removed from V and 2 bases from J, the gap between germline ends came to 5 bases. CDR1 is SQVTM, CDR2 ANQGSEA, per germline. CDR3 length: 11 residues. Here the CDR3 DNA reads TGCAGCGTTTCCCTCACAGATACGCAGTATTTT. Amino acid sequence: CSVSLTDTQYF.

Ten or more counts support this clone. J is TRBJ2-3 and V is TRBV4-1; tentatively, D is TRBD2 (5 bases). V dropped 0 bases and J dropped 2 bases, with 9 bases sitting between them. CDR3 size: 15 residues. Germline-derived CDR1 and CDR2 are MGHRA and YSYEKL. CDR3 bases: TGCGCCAGCAGCCAAGATGGGAGTTTCACAGATACGCAGTATTTT. Its translation: CASSQDGSFTDTQYF.